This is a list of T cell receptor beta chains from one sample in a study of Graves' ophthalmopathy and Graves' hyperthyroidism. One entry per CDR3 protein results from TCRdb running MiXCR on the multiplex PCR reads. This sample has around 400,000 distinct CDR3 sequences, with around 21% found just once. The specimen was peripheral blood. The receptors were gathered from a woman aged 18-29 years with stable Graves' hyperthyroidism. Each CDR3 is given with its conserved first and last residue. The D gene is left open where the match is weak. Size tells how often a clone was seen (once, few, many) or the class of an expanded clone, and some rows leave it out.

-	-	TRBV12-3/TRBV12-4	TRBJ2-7	TGTGCCAGCAGTTTACAGGGCGCGAGGTCGTACGAGCAGTACTTC	CASSLQGARSYEQYF
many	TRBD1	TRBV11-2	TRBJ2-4	TGTGCCAGCAGCCGGGACAGGGAGAACATTAAGTACTTC	CASSRDRENIKYF
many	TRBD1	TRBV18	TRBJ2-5	TGTGCCAGCTCACCACTGGACAGGGAAGAGACCCAGTACTTC	CASSPLDREETQYF
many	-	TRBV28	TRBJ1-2	TGTGCCAGCAGTTTTTACAGGGAGGGATATGGCTACACCTTC	CASSFYREGYGYTF
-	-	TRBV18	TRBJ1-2	TGTGCCAGCTCAAGCCCCGGGGCCCCGGCTGGCTACACCTTC	CASSSPGAPAGYTF
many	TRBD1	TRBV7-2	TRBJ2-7	TGTGCCAGCAGCTTGGGACAGGGGGCTGCCTACGAGCAGTACTTC	CASSLGQGAAYEQYF
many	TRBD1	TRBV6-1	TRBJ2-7	TGTGCCAGCAGGGTACCTTCCGGGACAGAAGTATACGAGCAGTACTTC	CASRVPSGTEVYEQYF
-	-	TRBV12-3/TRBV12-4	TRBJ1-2	TGTGCCAGCAGTTTATGGGAGGCAGAGGGCTACACCTTC	CASSLWEAEGYTF
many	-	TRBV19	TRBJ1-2	TGTGCCAGTAGTATACAGGGGCATGGCTACACCTTC	CASSIQGHGYTF
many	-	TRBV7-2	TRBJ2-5	TGTGCCAGCAACCGGGTTCAAGAGACCCAGTACTTC	CASNRVQETQYF
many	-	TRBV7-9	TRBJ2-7	TGTGCCAGCAGCTTACATGCGGGGAACCACGAGCAGTACTTC	CASSLHAGNHEQYF
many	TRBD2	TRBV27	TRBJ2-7	TGTGCCAGCAGTTTATCGTCTAGCGGGTCCTACTACGAGCAGTACTTC	CASSLSSSGSYYEQYF
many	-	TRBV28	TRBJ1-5	TGTGCCAGCAGTCTCCCGATGGGGGCGGAGGGACAGCCCCAGCATTTT	CASSLPMGAEGQPQHF
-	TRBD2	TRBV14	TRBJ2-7	TGTGCCAGCAGCCGCCGACGTGGGCTAGCGGGAGCCTACGAGCAGTACTTC	CASSRRRGLAGAYEQYF
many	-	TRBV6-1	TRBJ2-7	TGTGCCAGCAGACGAACGGGAGAGAGCTCCTACGAGCAGTACTTC	CASRRTGESSYEQYF
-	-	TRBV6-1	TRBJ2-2	TGTGCCAGCAGCCCCCCGGCCACATCCGGGGAGCTGTTGTTT	CASSPPATSGELLF
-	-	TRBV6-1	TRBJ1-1	TGTGCCAGCAGTCAGGGCCGAGGCGCTGAAGCTTTCTTT	CASSQGRGAEAFF
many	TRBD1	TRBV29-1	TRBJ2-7	TGCAGCGGGAAGGGGGCGCGGGAGCAGTACTTC	CSGKGAREQYF
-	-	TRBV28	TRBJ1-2	TGTGCCAGCAGCAGTCAGGGTGGCCTTGGCTACACCTTC	CASSSQGGLGYTF
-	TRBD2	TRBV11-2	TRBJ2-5	TGTGCCAGCAGCTTAATAACGGGAGGGCCAGAGACCCAGTACTTC	CASSLITGGPETQYF
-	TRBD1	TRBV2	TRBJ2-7	TGTGCCAGTAGAGTAACTACCGGGACAGGGTTCTACGAGCAGTACTTC	CASRVTTGTGFYEQYF
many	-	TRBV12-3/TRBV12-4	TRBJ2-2	TGTGCCAGCAGTACAGGACAGCCGACCGGGGAGCTGTTTTTT	CASSTGQPTGELFF
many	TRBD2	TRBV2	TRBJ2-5	TGTGCCAGCAAGGCGGGGGAAGAGACCCAGTACTTC	CASKAGEETQYF
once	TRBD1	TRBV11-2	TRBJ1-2	TGTGCCAGCAGCTCGTTCGACAGGGGCGACTATGGCTACACCTTC	CASSSFDRGDYGYTF
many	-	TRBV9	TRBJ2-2	TGTGCCAGCAGCGTAGCAACTAGTGGCGGGGAGCTGTTTTTT	CASSVATSGGELFF
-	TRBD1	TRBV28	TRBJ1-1	TGTGCCAGCAGCCCAGCGGGACAGGGTATCACTGAAGCTTTCTTT	CASSPAGQGITEAFF
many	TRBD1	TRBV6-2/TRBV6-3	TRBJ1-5	TGTGCCAGCAGTCCGGACAGGGCAAATCAGCCCCAGCATTTT	CASSPDRANQPQHF
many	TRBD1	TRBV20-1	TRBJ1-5	TGCAGTGCTGCCGGGACAGGGGGTATACAGCCCCAGCATTTT	CSAAGTGGIQPQHF
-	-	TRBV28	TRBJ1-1	TGTGCCAGCAGTTTGCAACCGGGGGTTACTGAAGCTTTCTTT	CASSLQPGVTEAFF
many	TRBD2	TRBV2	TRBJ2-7	TGTGCCAGCGAGGGACTATCCACCCAGCGGGAGAAGTCTCCCTACGAGCAGTACTTC	CASEGLSTQREKSPYEQYF
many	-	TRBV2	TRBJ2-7	TGTGCCAGCAGTGGTCCAGGGACGAGCTCCTACGAGCAGTACTTC	CASSGPGTSSYEQYF
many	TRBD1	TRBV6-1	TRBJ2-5	TGTGCCAGCAGTGAGCGGCTATGGGAGACAGGGGGTGGAGAGACCCAGTACTTC	CASSERLWETGGGETQYF
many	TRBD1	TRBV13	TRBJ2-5	TGTGCCAGCAGCTACGGACAGGTATTAGAGACCCAGTACTTC	CASSYGQVLETQYF
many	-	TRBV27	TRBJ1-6	TGTGCCAGCAGTTTATATTACAGGGTCTCACCCCTCCACTTT	CASSLYYRVSPLHF
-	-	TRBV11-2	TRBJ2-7	TGTGCCAGCAGCTTCCTGGGTGGTAGCGAGTCCTACGAGCAGTACTTC	CASSFLGGSESYEQYF
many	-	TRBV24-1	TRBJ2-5	TGTGCCACCAGCGAGACGGCATCCGGCAGACAAGAGACCCAGTACTTC	CATSETASGRQETQYF
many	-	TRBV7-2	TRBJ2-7	TGTGCCAGCAGCTTATCCTTCTACGAGCAGTACTTC	CASSLSFYEQYF
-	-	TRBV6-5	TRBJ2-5	TGTGCCAGCAGTTACTCCTCGGAGGAGACCAAGTACTTC	CASSYSSEETKYF
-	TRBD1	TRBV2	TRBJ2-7	TGTGCCAGCAGTGAAATGGGACAGGGACCCTACGAGCAGTACTTC	CASSEMGQGPYEQYF
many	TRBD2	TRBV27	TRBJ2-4	TGTGCCAGCAGTTTATTGCGGGGAGGGAGGAACATTAAGTACTTC	CASSLLRGGRNIKYF
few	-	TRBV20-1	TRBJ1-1	TGCAGTGCACGCGAGGGGTCTGAAGCTTTCTTT	CSAREGSEAFF
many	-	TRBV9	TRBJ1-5	TGTGCCAGCAGCGTAGGTCCAGAACCCTATCAGCCCCAGCATTTT	CASSVGPEPYQPQHF
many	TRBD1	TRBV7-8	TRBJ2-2	TGTGCCAGCAGCTTAGAGGCAGGGGGCATTACCGGGGAGCTGTTTTTT	CASSLEAGGITGELFF
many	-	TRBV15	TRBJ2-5	TGTGCCACCAGCAGAGACAGGGGTGAGACCCAGTACTTC	CATSRDRGETQYF
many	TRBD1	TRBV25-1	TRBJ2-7	TGTGCCAGCAGTACCTCCACAGGGGTGAACTACGAGCAGTACTTC	CASSTSTGVNYEQYF